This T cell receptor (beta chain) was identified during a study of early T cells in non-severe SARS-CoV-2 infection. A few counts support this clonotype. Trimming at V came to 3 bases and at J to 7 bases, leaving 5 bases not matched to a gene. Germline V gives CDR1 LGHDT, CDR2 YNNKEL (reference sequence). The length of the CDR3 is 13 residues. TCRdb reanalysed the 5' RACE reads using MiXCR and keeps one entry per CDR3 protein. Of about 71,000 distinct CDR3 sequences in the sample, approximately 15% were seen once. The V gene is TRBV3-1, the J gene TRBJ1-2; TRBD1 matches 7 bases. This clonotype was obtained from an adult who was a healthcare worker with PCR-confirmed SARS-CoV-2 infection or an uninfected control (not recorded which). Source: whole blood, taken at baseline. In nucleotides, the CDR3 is TGTGCCAGCAGCCAGCAACAGGGGAGTGGCTACACCTTC. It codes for CASSQQQGSGYTF.